This T cell receptor beta chain was sequenced for a study of T cell changes during pregnancy in multiple sclerosis. Clones were read by immunoSEQ multiplex PCR, and TCRdb kept only the in-frame ones, dropping some. The table has tens of thousands of clones, around 87% seen once; the top ten hold roughly 5%. Germline V CDR1 and CDR2: SGHVS, FQNEAQ. The J segment lost 6 bases and the V segment lost 1 base, leaving 1 base of the junction unmatched. This CDR3 is 15 amino acids long. The sequences come from peripheral blood, collected after pregnancy. The chain uses TRBV7-8 and TRBJ2-2; 11 bases align to TRBD1. The source is a female donor in good health, enrolled as a control in a pregnancy study. The CDR3 reads CASSLGTGGSGELFF. Written as DNA, the CDR3 is TGTGCCAGCAGCTTAGGGACAGGGGGCTCCGGGGAGCTGTTTTTT.